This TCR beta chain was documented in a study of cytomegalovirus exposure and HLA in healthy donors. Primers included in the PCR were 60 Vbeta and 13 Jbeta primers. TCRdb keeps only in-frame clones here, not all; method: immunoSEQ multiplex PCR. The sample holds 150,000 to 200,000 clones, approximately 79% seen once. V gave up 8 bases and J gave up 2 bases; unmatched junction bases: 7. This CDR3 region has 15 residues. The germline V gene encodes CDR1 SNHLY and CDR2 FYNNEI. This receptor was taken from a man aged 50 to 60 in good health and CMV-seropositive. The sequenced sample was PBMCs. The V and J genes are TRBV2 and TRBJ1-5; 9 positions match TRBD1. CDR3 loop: CASRTDRGGNQPQHF. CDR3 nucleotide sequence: TGTGCCAGCCGAACGGACAGGGGTGGCAATCAGCCCCAGCATTTT.